The present TCR beta chain was sequenced within a study of CXCR3-negative and CXCR3-positive naive CD8 T cells. At the level of the study: Per-library TRB read counts averaged about 1.5 +/- 0.3 million, adding up to some 150 million in total.

Turning to this clonotype: Its target is unknown.

5' RACE with UMI labels generated the TRB cDNA libraries. TCRdb reworked the 5' RACE reads into one entry per CDR3 protein, no DNA. This sample's table reports 65,000 to 75,000 distinct CDR3 sequences. The germline gives CDR1 SQVTM, CDR2 ANQGSEA. CDR3 size: 13 residues. Overall study results and limits: CXCR3-expressing naive cells carried TRB CDR3s more hydrophobic than those of CXCR3-negative naive cells.

Sequencing was done on a sample of naive CXCR3- CD8+ T cells from blood. Subset here: CD45RO-CCR7+CD27+CD95- naive CD8+ T cells lacking CXCR3 (TNR3-). The genes are TRBV29-1 and TRBJ1-5. The clonotype comes from a human donor in good health. Some clones in this sample may be carry-over from other donors' samples. The CDR3 sequence: CSVAYGVGQPQHF.